The next 26 T cell receptor beta chains were all read from a single sample in a study of blood T cell repertoires in COVID-19. This table comes from immunoSEQ multiplex PCR, and its TCRdb copy is limited to in-frame clones, with some not included. The sample lists fewer than 350,000 clones; more than 80% were seen once. The specimen sequenced was peripheral blood. These receptors were collected from a woman younger than 45 with COVID-19, enrolled during active disease.

This chain connects TRBV5-1 to TRBJ1-6; possibly TRBD1 for D (5 bases). This CDR3 has 15 residues. The V gene's germline CDR1 is SGHRS and CDR2 YFSETQ. Trimming pared 3 bases from V and 6 bases from J, leaving 13 bases between. As DNA, the CDR3 is TGCGCCAGCAGCTGGCAGGGTTATGGTAATTCACCCCTCCACTTT. Its translation is CASSWQGYGNSPLHF.

The CDR3 is CATLDSYGYTF. The CDR3 DNA reads as TGTGCCACCCTGGACAGCTATGGCTACACCTTC. The rearrangement uses TRBV27 and TRBJ1-2, with a weak D call TRBD1 (6 bases). This CDR3 comprises 11 residues. Trimming took off 10 bases at V and 4 bases at J, with 10 bases between the two ends. CDR1 and CDR2 (germline): MNHEY, SMNVEV (reference sequence).

The rearrangement joins TRBV19 to TRBJ2-7; 7 nucleotides line up with TRBD2. From germline, CDR1 is LNHDA and CDR2 SQIVND (reference sequence). The CDR3 is 14 amino acids. V shed 2 bases and J 2 bases; nucleotides not matched to a gene: 3. The CDR3 sequence is CASSISSGPYEQYF. CDR3 DNA sequence: TGTGCCAGTAGTATATCTAGCGGTCCCTACGAGCAGTACTTC.

The chain recombines TRBV9 with TRBJ1-3; D gene ambiguous. The germline V gene has CDR1 SGDLS and CDR2 YYNGEE. Trimming pared 0 bases from V and 0 bases from J, leaving 4 bases between. The CDR3 is 14 residues long. The DNA for the CDR3 is TGTGCCAGCAGCGTAGGACACTCTGGAAACACCATATATTTT. This translates into CASSVGHSGNTIYF.

This chain uses TRBV27 with TRBJ2-7; 8 bases fit TRBD2. This CDR3 spans 15 amino acids. Germline V gene sequence: CDR1 MNHEY, CDR2 SMNVEV (reference sequence). Trimming took 5 bases from V and 0 from J; bases not matched to a gene: 6. The CDR3 sequence is CASSATGTSSYEQYF. The CDR3 DNA sequence: TGTGCCAGCAGTGCCACCGGGACTAGCTCCTACGAGCAGTACTTC.

This chain uses TRBV5-5 with TRBJ2-7; 9 bases line up with TRBD1. V was pared by 4 bases and J by 4 bases, with 9 bases of the junction left unmatched. CDR1 SGHKS and CDR2 YYEKEE come from the germline V gene (reference sequence). The CDR3 sequence is 15 residues long. The CDR3 here is CASSPLRDRAYEQYF. For the CDR3, the DNA is TGTGCCAGCAGCCCCCTCCGGGACAGGGCTTACGAGCAGTACTTC.

V is TRBV18 and J is TRBJ2-3; possibly TRBD1 for D (6 bases). Trimming left V 4 bases short and J 2 bases short, with 13 bases between. CDR1 KGHSH and CDR2 LQKENI come from the germline V gene. CDR3 length equals 15 residues. CDR3 sequence reads: CASSRLTGYTDTQYF. In nucleotides, the CDR3 is TGTGCCAGCTCACGGCTGACAGGTTACACAGATACGCAGTATTTT.

The chain is built from TRBV2 and TRBJ1-5; the match to TRBD1 covers 7 bases. Germline values: CDR1 SNHLY, CDR2 FYNNEI. V lost 7 bases and J lost 4; bases outside the gene matches: 4. This CDR3 comprises 13 residues. DNA for the CDR3: TGTGCCAGCACCAGGGACAGTAATCAGCCCCAGCATTTT. Its protein product is CASTRDSNQPQHF.

The CDR3 sequence: CASSSALAAEQFF. CDR3 nucleotides: TGTGCCAGCAGTTCCGCCCTAGCGGCTGAGCAGTTCTTC. V and J are TRBV12-3 or TRBV12-4 and TRBJ2-1; 7 bases are a match to TRBD2. The CDR3 totals 13 residues. J gave up 9 bases and V 4 bases, and 6 bases lay outside the gene matches.

The chain joins TRBV2 to TRBJ2-1; 9 bases align to TRBD1. Germline-derived CDR1 and CDR2 are SNHLY and FYNNEI. V lost 5 bases and J lost 6; bases outside the gene matches: 11. CDR3 size: 16 residues. CDR3 coding DNA: TGTGCCAGCAGTAAGAGGGACAGGGAAAGGCTCAATGAGCAGTTCTTC. Its translation: CASSKRDRERLNEQFF.

The V gene is TRBV10-1, the J gene TRBJ2-1; 10 bases agree with TRBD2. This CDR3 is built from 17 residues. V lost 4 bases, J lost 0 bases, and 6 bases stayed unmatched. CDR1 and CDR2 (germline): WNHNN, SYGVQD (reference sequence). Here the CDR3 reads CASSVLAGASSYNEQFF. CDR3 nucleotide sequence: TGCGCCAGCAGTGTGCTAGCGGGGGCAAGCTCCTACAATGAGCAGTTCTTC.

This clone was observed a handful of times. This chain joins TRBV19 and TRBJ1-2; a weak D match, TRBD1 (6 bases). CDR1 is LNHDA, CDR2 SQIVND, per germline (reference sequence). Trimming left V 3 bases short and J 2 bases short, with 10 bases between. The CDR3 is 14 residues long. The CDR3 reads CASSMRQENYGYTF. CDR3 DNA sequence: TGTGCCAGTAGTATGAGACAGGAAAACTATGGCTACACCTTC.

V is TRBV7-2 and J is TRBJ2-4; D unresolved. V was clipped by 3 bases and J by 0 bases, with 15 bases between them. The CDR3 is 17 amino acids. CDR1 and CDR2 (germline): SGHTA, FQGNSA. CDR3 bases: TGTGCCAGCAGCTTCTACCCACTAACTCTAGCCAAAAACATTCAGTACTTC. It translates to CASSFYPLTLAKNIQYF.

V is TRBV23-1 and J is TRBJ1-2, with 9 positions matching TRBD1. TRBV23-1 counts as an open reading frame of uncertain function. CDR3 length equals 16 residues. Trimming took 1 base from V and 5 from J; bases not matched to a gene: 8. The CDR3 DNA reads TGCGCCAGCAGTCAATTACAGGGGGCGCGAAAGTATGGCTACACCTTC. The encoded protein is CASSQLQGARKYGYTF.

There are a few counts of this clone. This chain joins TRBV5-8 and TRBJ1-4; maybe TRBD1 (5 bases). V lost 4 bases and J 6 bases, leaving 16 bases between the germline ends. Germline assignment: CDR1 SGHTS and CDR2 YDEGEE. The CDR3 totals 15 residues. The CDR3 coding sequence is TGTGCCAGCAGCCTGATGGGACTGACTGATGAAAAACTGTTTTTT. Translating it yields CASSLMGLTDEKLFF.

The chain has TRBV6-5 and TRBJ1-5; D is possibly TRBD1 (6 bases). CDR1 is MNHEY, CDR2 SVGAGI, per germline. The CDR3 runs 15 residues. V lost 0 bases and J 6 bases, leaving 12 bases between the germline ends. For the CDR3, the DNA is TGTGCCAGCAGTTACTCGAGGGGGGGCGGTCAGCCCCAGCATTTT. This gives the protein CASSYSRGGGQPQHF.

The chain links TRBV11-3 to TRBJ2-1, with D perhaps matching TRBD1 (6 bases). Trimming stripped 1 base from V and 6 bases from J, with 7 bases between. This CDR3 is 13 amino acids long. From germline, CDR1 is SGHNT and CDR2 YENEEA. The CDR3 coding sequence is TGTGCCAGCAGCTTAGTAGGGGGCAATGAGCAGTTCTTC. Encoded protein: CASSLVGGNEQFF.

This clone came up a few times. The chain couples TRBV4-1 to TRBJ1-3, with unresolved D. This CDR3 is 16 amino acids long. V was trimmed by 1 base and J by 0 bases, leaving 10 bases between them. CDR1 and CDR2 from the germline V gene are MGHRA and YSYEKL. The DNA of the CDR3 is TGCGCCAGCAGCCAAGTCTCCAGTAACTCTGGAAACACCATATATTTT. Its protein is CASSQVSSNSGNTIYF.

The chain couples TRBV10-3 to TRBJ2-7; 11 positions match TRBD1. V lost 5 bases and J lost 5; bases outside the gene matches: 5. The length of the CDR3 is 14 residues. The germline V gene has CDR1 ENHRY and CDR2 SYGVKD. CDR3 protein: CAISMGQGGDEQYF. CDR3 bases: TGTGCCATCAGTATGGGACAGGGGGGCGACGAGCAGTACTTC.

This rearrangement joins TRBV7-9 to TRBJ1-5, with a weak D call TRBD1 (6 bases). The CDR3 runs to 16 residues. V lost 1 base to trimming and J lost 4 bases, with 14 bases between them. Germline CDR1 and CDR2: SEHNR and FQNEAQ (reference sequence). The CDR3 DNA reads as TGTGCCAGCAGCTTAGATTTGTGGGACATTAATCAGCCCCAGCATTTT. This codes for CASSLDLWDINQPQHF.

The genes are TRBV10-3 and TRBJ2-7; 7 nucleotides line up with TRBD1. Germline V gene lookup returns CDR1 ENHRY and CDR2 SYGVKD. The CDR3 is 18 residues long. Germline trimming cut 3 bases from V and 3 bases from J; bases unmatched to any gene: 17. The CDR3 reads CAISDRWDSSRQDYEQYF. DNA for the CDR3: TGTGCCATCAGTGATCGGTGGGACAGTAGTCGCCAAGACTACGAGCAGTACTTC.

The V and J genes are TRBV9 and TRBJ2-3; TRBD2 aligns across 11 bases. This CDR3 has 19 amino acids. Unmatched junction bases numbered 16, after V lost 4 bases and J lost 3 bases. The germline CDR1 and CDR2 sequences are SGDLS and YYNGEE. The CDR3 bases are TGTGCCAGCAGCCTAAACCGTCGGCTAGCGGGAGGTCGGACAGATACGCAGTATTTT. Protein: CASSLNRRLAGGRTDTQYF.

The chain joins TRBV28 to TRBJ2-3; 12 positions agree with TRBD2. CDR1 is MDHEN, CDR2 SYDVKM, per germline. V trimming: 10 bases; J trimming: 4 bases; junction bases outside the gene matches: 3. CDR3 size: 13 residues. CDR3 in amino acids: CATSGRAPDTQYF. The CDR3 region has the DNA TGTGCCACTAGCGGGAGGGCCCCAGATACGCAGTATTTT.

This rearrangement joins TRBV30 to TRBJ1-2; D uncertain. Trimming left V 4 bases short and J 4 bases short, with 10 bases between. CDR1 and CDR2 (germline): GTSNPN, SVGIG (reference sequence). This CDR3 has 12 residues. The CDR3 here is CAWISGVYGYTF. The CDR3 DNA reads TGTGCCTGGATTTCGGGTGTCTATGGCTACACCTTC.

This clone has a handful of counts. This chain uses TRBV19 with TRBJ1-5; D call uncertain. The CDR3 has 13 amino acids. Trimming cost V 2 bases and J 7 bases, with 9 bases left between them. Germline V gene lookup returns CDR1 LNHDA and CDR2 SQIVND (reference sequence). The CDR3 DNA reads as TGTGCCAGTAGTATAAGGGAGGAACAGCCCCAGCATTTT. Encoded protein: CASSIREEQPQHF.

This clone occurred a few times. The J gene is TRBJ1-2, the V gene TRBV30; 10 bases match TRBD1. The CDR3 length is 15 residues. After removal of 5 bases from V and 7 bases from J, the junction contained 13 bases not matched to a gene. Germline loops: CDR1 GTSNPN, CDR2 SVGIG (reference sequence). CDR3 bases: TGTGCCTGGGCTTTCCCGGGACAGGGGCCGAGTGGCTACACCTTC. This codes for CAWAFPGQGPSGYTF.